This T cell receptor (beta chain) originates from a study of blood T cell repertoires in COVID-19. Looking at the study overall: The origin of the acute and convalescent COVID-19 samples was the United States, Italy and Spain. Sources were T cells, B-cell-depleted T cells, or PBMCs; the material itself was cDNA or gDNA.

Clones were read by immunoSEQ multiplex PCR, and TCRdb kept only the in-frame ones, dropping some. The sample includes over 100,000 clones, around 83% of them seen just once. V was shortened by 3 bases and J by 1 base, with 8 bases between the two germline ends. The CDR3 totals 14 residues. Germline values: CDR1 SGDLS, CDR2 YYNGEE. Enrollees, roughly 18 to 89 years old, lived in fewer than 25 US areas. Resolution of symptoms, clearance, or two negative PCRs was present in recovered Cohort 3 donors. Material: PBMCs or T cells enriched from blood (not recorded which). The clonotype was recovered from a woman aged 30 to 39 who had recovered from COVID-19. V usage is TRBV9 and J usage is TRBJ1-3; D is ambiguous. In nucleotides, the CDR3 is TGTGCCAGCAGCGCCGGGTGGTCTGGAAACACCATATATTTT. Translating it yields CASSAGWSGNTIYF.